This T cell receptor beta chain was captured by sequencing in a study of OX40 agonist ivuxolimab in advanced cancers. Germline lookup yields CDR1 SNHLY and CDR2 FYNNEI. V lost 5 bases and J lost 2; bases outside the gene matches: 5. The CDR3 is made up of 14 amino acids. Profiling relied on immunoSEQ multiplex PCR, and the TCRdb table lists in-frame clones only, not all of them. The sample holds 70,000 or so clones, roughly 84% seen once. This receptor was taken from an adult with an advanced solid tumor such as melanoma, head and neck, liver or kidney cancer. The rearrangement joins TRBV2 to TRBJ1-2; the match to TRBD1 covers 7 bases. The sequenced sample was CD4+ or CD8+ T cells sorted from blood, obtained in a trial of the OX40 agonist ivuxolimab. The DNA for the CDR3 is TGTGCCAGCAGTACCGGGGGACAGAACTATGGCTACACCTTC. Its translation: CASSTGGQNYGYTF.